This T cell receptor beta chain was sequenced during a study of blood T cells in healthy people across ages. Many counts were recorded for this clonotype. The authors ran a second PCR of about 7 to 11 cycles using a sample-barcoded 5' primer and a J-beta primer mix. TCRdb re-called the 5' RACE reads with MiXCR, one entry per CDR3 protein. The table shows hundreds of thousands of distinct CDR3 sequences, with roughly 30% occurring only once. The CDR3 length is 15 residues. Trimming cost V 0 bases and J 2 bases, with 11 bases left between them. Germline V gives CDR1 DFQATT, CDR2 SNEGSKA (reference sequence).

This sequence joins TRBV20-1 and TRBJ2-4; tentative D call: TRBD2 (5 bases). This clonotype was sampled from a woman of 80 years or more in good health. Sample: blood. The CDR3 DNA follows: TGCAGTGCTAGAGATCACGGGGTATCCAAAAACATTCAGTACTTC. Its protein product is CSARDHGVSKNIQYF.